This is a list of T cell receptor beta chains from one sample in a study of PD-L1 blockade in urothelial cancer. The protocol was immunoSEQ multiplex PCR, while the TCRdb copy is restricted to in-frame clones and leaves out a portion. In the table there are over 65,000 clones, under 90% of which are singletons. Sample: PBMCs, taken around atezolizumab (anti-PD-L1) treatment. These receptors were collected from a man between 65 and 80 years old with urothelial cancer. The CDR3 runs from the conserved cysteine through the conserved F or W. The order of the fields is CDR3 protein, CDR3 DNA, V gene, CDR3 length, D gene, J gene, clone size. The D gene is left open where the match is weak. Size is omitted from some rows. Given values are once, few, many or a class for expanded clones.

CDR3: CASSVGASGSTDTQYF
DNA: TGTGCCAGCAGCGTAGGCGCTAGCGGATCCACAGATACGCAGTATTTT
V: TRBV9
length: 16
D: TRBD2
J: TRBJ2-3
size: NA

CDR3: CASSLRVAGANVLTF
DNA: TGTGCCAGCAGCCTTCGGGTTGCTGGGGCCAACGTCCTGACTTTC
V: TRBV11-2
length: 15
D: NA
J: TRBJ2-6
size: NA

CDR3: CASSISGTGGFWNNNEQFF
DNA: TGTGCCAGCAGCATCTCCGGGACAGGGGGCTTTTGGAATAACAATGAGCAGTTCTTC
V: TRBV21-1
length: 19
D: NA
J: TRBJ2-1
size: NA

CDR3: CATTPGQGSSYEQYF
DNA: TGTGCCACCACCCCTGGCCAGGGGTCCTCCTACGAGCAGTACTTC
V: TRBV28
length: 15
D: NA
J: TRBJ2-7
size: NA

CDR3: CASSLLGSRETQYF
DNA: TGTGCCAGCAGTTTACTGGGCTCCAGAGAGACCCAGTACTTC
V: TRBV27
length: 14
D: NA
J: TRBJ2-5
size: NA

CDR3: CAWSYNKNQPQHF
DNA: TGTGCCTGGAGTTATAACAAGAATCAGCCCCAGCATTTT
V: TRBV30
length: 13
D: NA
J: TRBJ1-5
size: few

CDR3: CASSVGQAAGYTF
DNA: TGTGCCAGCAGTGTAGGTCAGGCTGCCGGCTACACCTTC
V: TRBV2
length: 13
D: NA
J: TRBJ1-2
size: few

CDR3: CASSGLAGGFGEQFF
DNA: TGCGCCAGCAGTGGACTAGCGGGAGGTTTTGGGGAGCAGTTCTTC
V: TRBV10-1
length: 15
D: TRBD2
J: TRBJ2-1
size: NA

CDR3: CASSPGGSGSSEQYF
DNA: TGTGCCAGCAGCCCAGGGGGTAGCGGGAGTTCCGAGCAGTACTTC
V: TRBV9
length: 15
D: TRBD2
J: TRBJ2-7
size: NA

CDR3: CASSLDPVDTQYF
DNA: TGTGCCAGCAGCTTAGATCCCGTAGATACGCAGTATTTT
V: TRBV11-2
length: 13
D: NA
J: TRBJ2-3
size: NA

CDR3: CASSVLGGEQPQHF
DNA: TGTGCCAGCAGCGTCCTAGGGGGCGAGCAGCCCCAGCATTTT
V: TRBV9
length: 14
D: TRBD1
J: TRBJ1-5
size: NA

CDR3: CASSGDRGPNNEQFF
DNA: TGTGCCAGCAGTGGCGACAGGGGACCGAACAATGAGCAGTTCTTC
V: TRBV2
length: 15
D: TRBD1
J: TRBJ2-1
size: NA

CDR3: CASSSGTSGYFSYEQYF
DNA: TGCGCCAGCAGCTCAGGGACTAGCGGTTATTTCTCCTACGAGCAGTACTTC
V: TRBV5-1
length: 17
D: TRBD2
J: TRBJ2-7
size: NA

CDR3: CASSLSQGMNTEAFF
DNA: TGTGCCAGCAGCTTGTCACAGGGAATGAACACTGAAGCTTTCTTT
V: TRBV5-4
length: 15
D: NA
J: TRBJ1-1
size: few

CDR3: CASSLLSGELFF
DNA: TGCGCCAGCAGCCTTCTAAGCGGGGAGCTGTTTTTT
V: TRBV10-1
length: 12
D: NA
J: TRBJ2-2
size: NA

CDR3: CASRGYRGQFF
DNA: TGTGCCAGCAGGGGGTATAGGGGGCAGTTCTTC
V: TRBV27
length: 11
D: NA
J: TRBJ2-1
size: NA

CDR3: CASSSTVPLVIEQYF
DNA: TGTGCCAGCAGCTCAACAGTCCCTCTGGTCATTGAGCAGTACTTC
V: TRBV7-9
length: 15
D: NA
J: TRBJ2-7
size: NA

CDR3: CASSLGWQGQGYEQYF
DNA: TGTGCCAGCAGCTTAGGTTGGCAAGGACAGGGGTACGAGCAGTACTTC
V: TRBV9
length: 16
D: TRBD1
J: TRBJ2-7
size: NA

CDR3: CASSLAPEVAGDYGYTF
DNA: TGTGCCAGCAGCTTAGCCCCTGAGGTTGCAGGGGACTATGGCTACACCTTC
V: TRBV11-2
length: 17
D: NA
J: TRBJ1-2
size: NA

CDR3: CASSPGRANVLTF
DNA: TGTGCCAGCTCACCAGGCAGGGCCAACGTCCTGACTTTC
V: TRBV18
length: 13
D: NA
J: TRBJ2-6
size: NA

CDR3: CASSLAGVTRETQYF
DNA: TGCGCCAGCAGCTTAGCAGGGGTCACTCGGGAGACCCAGTACTTC
V: TRBV5-1
length: 15
D: NA
J: TRBJ2-5
size: NA

CDR3: CASTRSGSGSYEQYF
DNA: TGTGCCAGCACCCGTTCGGGTAGCGGTTCCTACGAGCAGTACTTC
V: TRBV6-5
length: 15
D: NA
J: TRBJ2-7
size: NA

CDR3: CASSLAVGGQGGYTF
DNA: TGCGCCAGCAGCTTGGCCGTGGGAGGGCAAGGCGGCTACACCTTC
V: TRBV5-1
length: 15
D: NA
J: TRBJ1-2
size: NA

CDR3: CASSQGGIPEQYF
DNA: TGCGCCAGCAGCCAAGGCGGGATTCCCGAGCAGTACTTC
V: TRBV4-1
length: 13
D: NA
J: TRBJ2-7
size: NA

CDR3: CASSSRGSKGSDTQYF
DNA: TGTGCCAGTAGTTCCCGGGGTAGTAAGGGCTCAGATACGCAGTATTTT
V: TRBV19
length: 16
D: NA
J: TRBJ2-3
size: NA

CDR3: CASSLDRGSRDTQYF
DNA: TGTGCCAGCAGCCTCGACAGGGGCTCAAGGGATACGCAGTATTTT
V: TRBV5-8
length: 15
D: TRBD1
J: TRBJ2-3
size: NA

CDR3: CASSLDGQLTGELFF
DNA: TGCGCCAGCAGCTTGGATGGACAGCTAACCGGGGAGCTGTTTTTT
V: TRBV5-1
length: 15
D: NA
J: TRBJ2-2
size: once